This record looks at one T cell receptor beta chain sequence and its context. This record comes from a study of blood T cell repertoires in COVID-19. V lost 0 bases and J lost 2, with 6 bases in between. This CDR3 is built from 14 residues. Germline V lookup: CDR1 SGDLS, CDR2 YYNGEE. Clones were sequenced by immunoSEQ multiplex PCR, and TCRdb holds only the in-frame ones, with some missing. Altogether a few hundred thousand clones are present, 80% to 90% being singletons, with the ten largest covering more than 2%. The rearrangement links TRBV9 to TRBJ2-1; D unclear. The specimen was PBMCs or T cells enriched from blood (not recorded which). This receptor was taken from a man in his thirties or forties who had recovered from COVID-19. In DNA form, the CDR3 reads TGTGCCAGCAGCGTAGGGGCTACCTACAATGAGCAGTTCTTC. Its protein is CASSVGATYNEQFF. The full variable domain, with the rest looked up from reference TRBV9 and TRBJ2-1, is DSGVTQTPKHLITATGQRVTLRCSPRSGDLSVYWYQQSLDQGLQFLIQYYNGEERAKGNILERFSAQQFPDLHSELNLSSLELGDSALYFCASSVGATYNEQFFGPGTRLTVL.